This T cell receptor beta chain appears in the sequencing data of a study of T-cell memory formation after mild COVID-19. The V segment lost 5 bases and the J segment 4 bases; nucleotides outside the gene matches: 6. CDR3 length equals 14 residues. TCRdb reprocessed the 5' RACE reads via MiXCR and lists one record per CDR3 protein. The data contain a few hundred thousand distinct CDR3 sequences, under 25% of them seen just once; the ten biggest clones take up around 20%. This clonotype was observed many times. This sequence originates from a young man who had mild COVID-19 (a few samples of this study predate the infection). Cell type and time point are not known. V is TRBV12-3 or TRBV12-4 and J is TRBJ2-7, with TRBD2 matching 9 bases. The specimen was PBMCs or a T cell subset sorted from them (not recorded which). CDR3 sequence reads: CASSTGTSFYEQYF. The CDR3 nucleotides read TGTGCCAGCAGTACCGGGACTAGCTTTTACGAGCAGTACTTC.